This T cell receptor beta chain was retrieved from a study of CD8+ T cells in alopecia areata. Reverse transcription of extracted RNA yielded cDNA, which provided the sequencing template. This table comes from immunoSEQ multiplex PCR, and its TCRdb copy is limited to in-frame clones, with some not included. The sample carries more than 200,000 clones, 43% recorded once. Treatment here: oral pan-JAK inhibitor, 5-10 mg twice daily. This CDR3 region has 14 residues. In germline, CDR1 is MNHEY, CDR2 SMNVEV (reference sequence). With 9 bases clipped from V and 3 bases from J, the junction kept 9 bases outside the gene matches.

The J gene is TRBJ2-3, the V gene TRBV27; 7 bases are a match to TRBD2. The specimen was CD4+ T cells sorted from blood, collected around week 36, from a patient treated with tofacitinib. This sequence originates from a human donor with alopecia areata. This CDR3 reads CASTGPGGTDTQYF. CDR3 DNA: TGTGCCAGTACCGGCCCGGGAGGAACAGATACGCAGTATTTT.